This record covers a single TCR beta chain. Primers included in the PCR were 60 Vbeta and 13 Jbeta primers. Assay used: immunoSEQ multiplex PCR; TCRdb lists only in-frame clones, some missing. The data contain around 120,000 clones, approximately 72% of them singletons. This sample was included in a study of cytomegalovirus exposure and HLA in healthy donors. Germline CDR1 reads KGHSH; CDR2 reads LQKENI. This CDR3 contains 14 residues. V lost 4 bases and J 5 bases, leaving 15 bases between the germline ends. The rearrangement links TRBV18 to TRBJ2-7; the D gene is possibly TRBD2 (7 bases). Material for sequencing was PBMCs. The origin of this receptor is a man in his fifties or sixties in good health and CMV-seropositive. Here the CDR3 DNA reads TGTGCCAGCTCACTCACAGGGAGGGACGACGAGCAGTACTTC. Amino acids: CASSLTGRDDEQYF.